This entry features one T cell receptor (beta chain) sequence. Its antigen remains unidentified. The entry originates in a study of blood T cells in healthy people across ages. General observations from the study: Naive T cell percentage and TCR beta diversity correlated strongly.

Then a second PCR, running about 7 to 11 cycles, was carried out with a sample-barcoded 5' primer and a J-beta primer mix. All cDNA molecules were each tagged by a template-switch adaptor with 12 random nucleotides. TCRdb independently ran MiXCR on the 5' RACE reads; one entry per CDR3 protein. The data hold 800,000 or so distinct CDR3 sequences, with about 59% observed a single time. This CDR3 spans 16 amino acids. Losses at the gene ends were 11 bases for V and 0 bases for J; bases not matched to a gene: 13. The germline V gene has CDR1 MNHNY and CDR2 SVGAGI (reference sequence). The source of this sequence is a man aged 25-45 years in good health. The chain couples TRBV6-6 to TRBJ2-3; 8 nucleotides agree with TRBD1. Source material: blood. The CDR3, as DNA: TGTGCCGGCGATACCCGGGGACAGGCTAGCACAGATACGCAGTATTTT. Translated, it gives CAGDTRGQASTDTQYF.